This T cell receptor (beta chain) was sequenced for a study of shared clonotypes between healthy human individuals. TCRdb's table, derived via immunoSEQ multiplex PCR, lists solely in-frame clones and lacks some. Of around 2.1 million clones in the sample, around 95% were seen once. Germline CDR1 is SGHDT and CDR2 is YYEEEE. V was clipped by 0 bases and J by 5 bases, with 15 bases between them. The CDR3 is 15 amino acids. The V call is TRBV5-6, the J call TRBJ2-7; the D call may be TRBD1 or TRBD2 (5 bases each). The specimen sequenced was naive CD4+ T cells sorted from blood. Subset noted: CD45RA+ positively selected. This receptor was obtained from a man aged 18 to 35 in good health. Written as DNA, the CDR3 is TGTGCCAGCAGCTTGGGAGGGGTGGGGTTCCACGAGCAGTACTTC. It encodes CASSLGGVGFHEQYF.